These 30 T cell receptor beta chains were sequenced from one sample in a study of cytomegalovirus exposure and HLA in healthy donors. Some clones are missing from TCRdb's copy, which holds only in-frame ones; the method was immunoSEQ multiplex PCR. The repertoire holds over 120,000 clones, with roughly 87% as singletons. The sample comprised PBMCs. These receptors all come from a man aged 18 to 29 in good health and CMV-seropositive.

This clone occurred once. This chain links TRBV4-2 with TRBJ1-2; D call uncertain. The V gene lost 6 bases and the J gene lost 0 bases, with 8 bases spanning the gap. From germline, CDR1 is LGHNA and CDR2 YNFKEQ. CDR3 length: 13 amino acids. CDR3 region: CASRLAANYGYTF. The CDR3 bases are TGTGCCAGCAGGTTGGCGGCTAACTATGGCTACACCTTC.

The chain links TRBV18 to TRBJ2-3; TRBD2 matches at 8 bases. The trim removed 4 bases at V and 5 bases at J, leaving 5 bases unmatched. The CDR3 loop spans 14 amino acids. CDR1 and CDR2 (germline): KGHSH, LQKENI. This CDR3 is CASSRGLAIDTQYF. The DNA for the CDR3 is TGTGCCAGCTCACGAGGACTAGCAATAGATACGCAGTATTTT.

The chain recombines TRBV7-9 with TRBJ1-1; 9 nucleotides line up with TRBD1. Germline loops: CDR1 SEHNR, CDR2 FQNEAQ (reference sequence). With 3 bases clipped from V and 4 bases from J, the junction kept 0 bases outside the gene matches. CDR3 length: 13 amino acids. The CDR3 loop is CASSLDRGTEAFF. In DNA form, the CDR3 reads TGTGCCAGCAGCTTGGACAGGGGCACTGAAGCTTTCTTT.

The genes are TRBV29-1 and TRBJ2-7; TRBD2 agrees at 13 bases. Trimming took 3 bases from V and 7 from J; bases not matched to a gene: 6. The germline V gene encodes CDR1 SQVTM and CDR2 ANQGSEA. The CDR3 totals 14 residues. The CDR3 here is CSVERTSGRVEQYF. The CDR3 nucleotides are TGCAGCGTTGAGCGGACTAGCGGGAGAGTAGAGCAGTACTTC.

The rearrangement joins TRBV6-6 to TRBJ1-5; TRBD1 agrees at 7 bases. This CDR3 is built from 15 residues. V lost 6 bases and J lost 3; bases outside the gene matches: 8. The germline gives CDR1 MNHNY, CDR2 SVGAGI (reference sequence). The DNA of the CDR3 is TGTGCCAGCAGCCTCGGACAGGATCACAATCAGCCCCAGCATTTT. As protein: CASSLGQDHNQPQHF.

The gene calls are TRBV5-4 and TRBJ1-4, with TRBD1 matching 9 bases. The CDR3 contains 16 residues. V lost 2 bases and J lost 7; bases outside the gene matches: 9. The germline V gene has CDR1 SGHNT and CDR2 YYREEE (reference sequence). Here the CDR3 DNA reads TGTGCCAGCAGCTTACAAAAACAGGGGGCTGCTGAAAAACTGTTTTTT. Translating it yields CASSLQKQGAAEKLFF.

CDR3 amino acids: CASSFLDRGLDSPLHF. The CDR3 DNA sequence: TGCGCCAGCAGCTTCCTAGACAGGGGCCTGGATTCACCCCTCCACTTT. The rearrangement links TRBV5-1 to TRBJ1-6; 8 nucleotides align to TRBD1. J gave up 8 bases and V 2 bases, and 9 bases lay outside the gene matches. This CDR3 contains 16 residues. Germline-derived CDR1 and CDR2 are SGHRS and YFSETQ.

In its sample, this clone was seen a few times. Written as DNA, the CDR3 is TGTGCCTGGAGTGGCGGGGGCTACGAGCAGTACTTC. Its protein is CAWSGGGYEQYF. J is TRBJ2-7 and V is TRBV30, with TRBD2 identical over 7 bases. Germline V CDR1 and CDR2: GTSNPN, SVGIG (reference sequence). After removal of 1 base from V and 3 bases from J, the junction contained 0 bases not matched to a gene. The CDR3 consists of 12 residues.

J is TRBJ2-7 and V is TRBV6-5; maybe TRBD2 (5 bases). Germline lookup yields CDR1 MNHEY and CDR2 SVGAGI. The CDR3 has 12 residues. The ends were cut back, 2 bases at V and 4 bases at J, with 6 bases in the middle. CDR3 region: CASSYEGYEQYF. CDR3 nucleotide sequence: TGTGCCAGCAGTTACGAGGGTTACGAGCAGTACTTC.

This chain connects TRBV28 to TRBJ1-1, with D perhaps TRBD1 (5 bases). This CDR3 has 15 amino acids. The V and J ends lost 6 bases and 2 bases respectively, with 16 bases between them. The germline V gene has CDR1 MDHEN and CDR2 SYDVKM. The CDR3 DNA sequence: TGTGCCAGCAGCCTCGTCAGGGTCATAAACACTGAAGCTTTCTTT. Its translation: CASSLVRVINTEAFF.

The J gene is TRBJ2-7, the V gene TRBV4-1, with 10 bases aligning to TRBD2. Germline V gene data show CDR1 as MGHRA and CDR2 as YSYEKL. The CDR3 sequence is 16 residues long. With 2 bases clipped from V and 2 bases from J, the junction kept 6 bases outside the gene matches. As DNA, the CDR3 is TGCGCCAGCAGCCAACTGGCTAGCGGGGGCCCCTACGAGCAGTACTTC. It specifies CASSQLASGGPYEQYF.

The genes are TRBV7-3 and TRBJ2-7; 7 bases fit TRBD1. Germline loops: CDR1 SGHTA, CDR2 FQGTGA. The length of the CDR3 is 15 residues. V lost 6 bases, J lost 0 bases, and 8 bases stayed unmatched. The CDR3 protein is CASSPGGTSSYEQYF. DNA for the CDR3: TGTGCCAGCAGTCCAGGGGGAACAAGCTCCTACGAGCAGTACTTC.

The chain carries TRBV11-2 and TRBJ2-7; TRBD1 agrees at 9 bases. The CDR3 has 16 residues. The trim removed 3 bases at V and 7 bases at J, leaving 13 bases unmatched. Germline assignment: CDR1 SGHAT and CDR2 FQNNGV. CDR3 DNA sequence: TGTGCCAGCAGCTTTTGGACAGGGGATCCCCCTGGGGAGCAGTACTTC. It yields the protein CASSFWTGDPPGEQYF.

In this sample, this clone turned up once. The genes are TRBV7-6 and TRBJ2-2, with 11 bases identical to TRBD2. V was pared by 2 bases and J by 4 bases, with 3 bases of the junction left unmatched. CDR1 and CDR2 from the germline V gene are SGHVS and FNYEAQ. CDR3 size: 16 residues. The CDR3 DNA reads TGTGCCAGCAGCTTAACTAGCGGGGGACTCACCGGGGAGCTGTTTTTT. Translation: CASSLTSGGLTGELFF.

J is TRBJ2-3 and V is TRBV7-3; TRBD2 might be the D (6 bases). The CDR3 is made up of 14 amino acids. The germline CDR1 and CDR2 sequences are SGHTA and FQGTGA. Trimming cost V 4 bases and J 3 bases, with 11 bases left between them. The CDR3 loop reads CASSSPLATDTQYF. DNA for the CDR3: TGTGCCAGCAGCTCACCTCTAGCGACAGATACGCAGTATTTT.

The chain links TRBV4-1 to TRBJ2-1; tentatively, D is TRBD2 (6 bases). V gave up 7 bases and J gave up 5 bases, with 21 bases separating them. The CDR3 is 16 residues long. Germline-derived CDR1 and CDR2 are MGHRA and YSYEKL. CDR3 protein: CASNGLSAISDNEQFF. The CDR3 DNA reads TGCGCCAGCAACGGACTATCCGCCATCTCTGACAATGAGCAGTTCTTC.

This chain joins TRBV5-4 and TRBJ2-3, with a possible D match to TRBD2 (6 bases). V was pared by 3 bases and J by 1 base, with 12 bases between. The CDR3 has 15 residues. CDR1 is SGHNT and CDR2 is YYREEE in the germline V gene (reference sequence). The CDR3 spells CASSSLRERTDTQYF. Here the CDR3 DNA reads TGTGCCAGCAGCTCTTTGCGGGAACGCACAGATACGCAGTATTTT.

The CDR3: CASRLTESSGNTIYF. CDR3 coding DNA: TGTGCCAGCAGATTGACGGAGAGCTCTGGAAACACCATATATTTT. The V and J genes are TRBV2 and TRBJ1-3; D remains unclear. The CDR3 consists of 15 residues. CDR1 is SNHLY and CDR2 is FYNNEI in the germline V gene. V dropped 6 bases and J dropped 0 bases, with 12 bases sitting between them.

The rearrangement links TRBV5-6 to TRBJ1-1; the D gene is possibly TRBD1 (5 bases). Germline CDR1 SGHDT, CDR2 YYEEEE. V lost 4 bases and J 10 bases, leaving 14 bases between the germline ends. This CDR3 is 12 amino acids long. This CDR3 reads CASSPQGIGAFF. CDR3 DNA sequence: TGTGCCAGCAGCCCGCAGGGTATAGGAGCTTTCTTT.

The chain has TRBV14 and TRBJ1-2, with 9 bases matching TRBD1. Unmatched junction bases numbered 12, after V lost 0 bases and J lost 10 bases. Germline CDR1 reads SGHDN; CDR2 reads FVKESK. The CDR3 contains 16 residues. The CDR3 loop reads CASSQDAGTGQRNYTF. The CDR3 bases are TGTGCCAGCAGCCAAGACGCTGGGACAGGGCAGAGGAACTACACCTTC.

The chain is built from TRBV6-5 and TRBJ1-3; D is possibly TRBD1 (5 bases). Germline CDR1 reads MNHEY; CDR2 reads SVGAGI. Trimming cost V 4 bases and J 3 bases, with 10 bases left between them. This CDR3 comprises 14 residues. For the CDR3, the DNA is TGTGCCAGCAGTTCTAGACAGTTTGGAAACACCATATATTTT. Protein product: CASSSRQFGNTIYF.

This chain links TRBV19 with TRBJ2-7; TRBD1 matches at 7 bases. Germline V lookup: CDR1 LNHDA, CDR2 SQIVND (reference sequence). With 5 bases clipped from V and 3 bases from J, the junction kept 4 bases outside the gene matches. The CDR3 contains 13 residues. This CDR3 reads CASSPGTVYEQYF. CDR3 in DNA: TGTGCCAGTAGTCCCGGGACAGTCTACGAGCAGTACTTC.

The chain couples TRBV11-2 to TRBJ2-7; D may be TRBD2 (6 bases). Germline lookup yields CDR1 SGHAT and CDR2 FQNNGV. The CDR3 length is 14 residues. V shed 6 bases and J shed 4 bases, with 16 bases lying between them. The CDR3 DNA is TGTGCCAGCAGTAATTTAAGGACTAATTACGAGCAGTACTTC. It encodes CASSNLRTNYEQYF.

The chain is built from TRBV18 and TRBJ2-7, with D possibly matching TRBD1 (6 bases). CDR1 and CDR2 from the germline V gene are KGHSH and LQKENI. The CDR3 has 15 amino acids. The V end lost 3 bases, the J end lost 0 bases, and 12 bases lay between the germline ends. The CDR3, as DNA: TGTGCCAGCTCACCTGGGACATGGAGCTCCTACGAGCAGTACTTC. Amino acid sequence: CASSPGTWSSYEQYF.

This chain connects TRBV9 to TRBJ1-2; D not resolved. Germline CDR1 SGDLS, CDR2 YYNGEE. V lost 4 bases and J lost 1, with 5 bases in between. CDR3 length: 12 residues. CDR3 loop: CASSSNNYGYTF. The CDR3 DNA sequence: TGTGCCAGCAGCTCAAATAACTATGGCTACACCTTC.

This rearrangement joins TRBV10-3 to TRBJ2-5; no clear D. Looked up from germline, CDR1 is ENHRY and CDR2 is SYGVKD. This CDR3 comprises 13 residues. V lost 4 bases, J lost 5 bases, and 11 bases lay in between. The CDR3 is CAISGPPSETQYF. CDR3 in DNA: TGTGCCATCAGTGGTCCCCCCTCGGAGACCCAGTACTTC.

The CDR3 here is CASSRGQGRYQPQHF. CDR3 in DNA: TGTGCCAGCAGTAGGGGACAGGGACGCTATCAGCCCCAGCATTTT. This chain joins TRBV13 and TRBJ1-5, with TRBD1 identical over 9 bases. The V segment lost 6 bases and the J segment 5 bases; nucleotides outside the gene matches: 8. Germline assignment: CDR1 PRHDT and CDR2 FYEKMQ (reference sequence). This CDR3 is 15 amino acids long. The whole variable domain, filled in from reference TRBV13 and TRBJ1-5, reads AAGVIQSPRHLIKEKRETATLKCYPIPRHDTVYWYQQGPGQDPQFLISFYEKMQSDKGSIPDRFSAQQFSDYHSELNMSSLELGDSALYFCASSRGQGRYQPQHFGDGTRLSIL.

This clone was counted a single time. V gene TRBV29-1 combines with J gene TRBJ2-3, with D tentatively TRBD2 (5 bases). Germline V gene sequence: CDR1 SQVTM, CDR2 ANQGSEA. The CDR3 loop spans 12 amino acids. V lost 3 bases, J lost 9 bases, and 13 bases lay in between. The DNA of the CDR3 is TGCAGCGTTGACGACGGCGGGTACACGCAGTATTTT. Protein sequence: CSVDDGGYTQYF.

CDR3 sequence: CASSLTGLAEDTGELFF. The CDR3 coding sequence is TGCGCCAGCAGCTTGACAGGACTAGCGGAAGACACCGGGGAGCTGTTTTTT. This sequence joins TRBV5-1 and TRBJ2-2; 10 bases line up with TRBD2. Per the germline V gene, CDR1 is SGHRS and CDR2 is YFSETQ. V shed 1 base, J shed 3 bases, and the junction held 6 bases outside the gene matches. This CDR3 contains 17 residues.

The gene calls are TRBV14 and TRBJ2-7; D gene uncertain. Between the trimmed V and J ends, which lost 0 bases and 3 bases, there was a span of 21 bases. The germline CDR1 and CDR2 sequences are SGHDN and FVKESK. The CDR3 is made up of 18 amino acids. The CDR3 DNA sequence: TGTGCCAGCAGCCAAGATCCGAGTGCCCCGGTACCCAACTACGAGCAGTACTTC. Amino acids: CASSQDPSAPVPNYEQYF.